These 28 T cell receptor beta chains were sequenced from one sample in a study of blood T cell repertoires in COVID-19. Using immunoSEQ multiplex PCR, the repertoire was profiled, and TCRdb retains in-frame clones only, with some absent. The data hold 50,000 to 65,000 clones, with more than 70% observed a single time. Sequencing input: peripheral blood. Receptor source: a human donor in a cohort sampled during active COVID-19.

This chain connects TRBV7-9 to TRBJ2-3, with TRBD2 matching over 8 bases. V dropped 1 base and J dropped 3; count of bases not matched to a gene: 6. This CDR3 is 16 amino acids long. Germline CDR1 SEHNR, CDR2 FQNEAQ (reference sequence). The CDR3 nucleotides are TGTGCCAGCAGCTTAGTTAGTGGCGGGAGGACAGATACGCAGTATTTT. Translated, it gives CASSLVSGGRTDTQYF.

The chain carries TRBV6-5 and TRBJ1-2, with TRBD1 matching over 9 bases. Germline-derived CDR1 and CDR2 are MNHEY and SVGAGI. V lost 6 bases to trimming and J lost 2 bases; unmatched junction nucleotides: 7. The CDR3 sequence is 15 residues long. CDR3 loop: CASSPTGTGNYGYTF. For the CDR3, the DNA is TGTGCCAGCAGCCCCACCGGGACAGGGAACTATGGCTACACCTTC.

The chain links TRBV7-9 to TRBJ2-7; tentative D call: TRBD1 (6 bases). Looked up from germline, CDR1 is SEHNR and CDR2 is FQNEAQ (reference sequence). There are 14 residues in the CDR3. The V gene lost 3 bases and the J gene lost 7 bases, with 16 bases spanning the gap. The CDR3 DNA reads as TGTGCCAGCAGCTTCCAGACAGGCCGAGGGGAGCAGTACTTC. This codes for CASSFQTGRGEQYF.

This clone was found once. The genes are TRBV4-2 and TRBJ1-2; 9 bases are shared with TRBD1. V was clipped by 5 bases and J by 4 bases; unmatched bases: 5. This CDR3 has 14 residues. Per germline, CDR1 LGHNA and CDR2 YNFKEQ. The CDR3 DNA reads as TGTGCCAGCAGCATTGGACAGGGGAGCTATGGCTACACCTTC. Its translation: CASSIGQGSYGYTF.

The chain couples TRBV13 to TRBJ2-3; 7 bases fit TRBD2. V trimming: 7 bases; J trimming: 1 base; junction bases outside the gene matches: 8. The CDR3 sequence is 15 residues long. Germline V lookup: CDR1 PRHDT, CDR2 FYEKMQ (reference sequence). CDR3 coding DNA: TGTGCCAGCACCTCCTTGGGACTACGCACAGATACGCAGTATTTT. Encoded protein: CASTSLGLRTDTQYF. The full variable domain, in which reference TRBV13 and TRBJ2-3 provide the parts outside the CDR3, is AAGVIQSPRHLIKEKRETATLKCYPIPRHDTVYWYQQGPGQDPQFLISFYEKMQSDKGSIPDRFSAQQFSDYHSELNMSSLELGDSALYFCASTSLGLRTDTQYFGPGTRLTVL.

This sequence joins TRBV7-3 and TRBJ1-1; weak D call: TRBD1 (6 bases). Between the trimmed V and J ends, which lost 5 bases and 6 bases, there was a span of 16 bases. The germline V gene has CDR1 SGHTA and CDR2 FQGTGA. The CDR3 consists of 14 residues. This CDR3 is CASSVGSAGAEAFF. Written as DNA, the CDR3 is TGTGCCAGCAGCGTCGGATCGGCAGGGGCTGAAGCTTTCTTT.

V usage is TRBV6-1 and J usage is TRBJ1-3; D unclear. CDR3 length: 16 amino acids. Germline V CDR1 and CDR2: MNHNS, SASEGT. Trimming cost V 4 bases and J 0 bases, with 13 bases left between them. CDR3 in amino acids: CASSARRESSGNTIYF. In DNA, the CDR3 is TGTGCCAGCAGTGCCCGCCGGGAGAGCTCTGGAAACACCATATATTTT.

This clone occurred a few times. CDR3 DNA sequence: TGTGCCAGCAGTGAAGACAGGGGGGAGCAAGAGACCCAGTACTTC. It codes for CASSEDRGEQETQYF. The gene calls are TRBV2 and TRBJ2-5, with 8 positions matching TRBD1. Germline loops: CDR1 SNHLY, CDR2 FYNNEI. Trimming took 1 base from V and 2 from J; bases not matched to a gene: 3. The CDR3 is 15 amino acids.

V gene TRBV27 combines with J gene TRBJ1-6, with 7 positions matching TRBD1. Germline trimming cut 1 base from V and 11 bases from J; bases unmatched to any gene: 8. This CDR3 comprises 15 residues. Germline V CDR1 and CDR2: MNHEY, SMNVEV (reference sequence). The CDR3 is CASSLLRGRLTPLHF. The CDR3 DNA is TGTGCCAGCAGTTTATTGAGGGGGCGCCTGACACCCCTCCACTTT.

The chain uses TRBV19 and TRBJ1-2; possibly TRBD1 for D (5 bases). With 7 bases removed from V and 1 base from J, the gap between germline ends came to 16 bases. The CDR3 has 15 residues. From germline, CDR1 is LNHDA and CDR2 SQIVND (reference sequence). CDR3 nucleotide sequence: TGTGCCAGTATCAGGGAGGCGAGAAGTAACTATGGCTACACCTTC. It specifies CASIREARSNYGYTF.

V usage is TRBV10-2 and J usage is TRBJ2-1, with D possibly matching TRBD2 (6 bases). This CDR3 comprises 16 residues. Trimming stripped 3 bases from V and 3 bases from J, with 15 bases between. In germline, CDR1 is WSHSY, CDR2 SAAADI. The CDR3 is CASSEKGLGDYNEQFF. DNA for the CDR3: TGCGCCAGCAGTGAAAAGGGACTTGGGGACTACAATGAGCAGTTCTTC.

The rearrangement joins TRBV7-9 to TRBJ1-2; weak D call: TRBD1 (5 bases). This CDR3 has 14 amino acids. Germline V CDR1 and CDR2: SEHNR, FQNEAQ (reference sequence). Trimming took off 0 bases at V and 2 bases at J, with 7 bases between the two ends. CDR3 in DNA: TGTGCCAGCAGCTTAGCAAGGGGAAACTATGGCTACACCTTC. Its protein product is CASSLARGNYGYTF.

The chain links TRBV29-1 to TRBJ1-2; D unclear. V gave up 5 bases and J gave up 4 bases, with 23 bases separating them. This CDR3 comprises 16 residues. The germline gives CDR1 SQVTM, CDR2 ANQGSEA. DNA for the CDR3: TGCAGCGTTAGGAGGCAGGTCGGCAGTCCGCTCTATGGCTACACCTTC. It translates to CSVRRQVGSPLYGYTF. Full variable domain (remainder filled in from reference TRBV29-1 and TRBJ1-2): SAVISQKPSRDICQRGTSLTIQCQVDSQVTMMFWYRQQPGQSLTLIATANQGSEATYESGFVIDKFPISRPNLTFSTLTVSNMSPEDSSIYLCSVRRQVGSPLYGYTFGSGTRLTVV.

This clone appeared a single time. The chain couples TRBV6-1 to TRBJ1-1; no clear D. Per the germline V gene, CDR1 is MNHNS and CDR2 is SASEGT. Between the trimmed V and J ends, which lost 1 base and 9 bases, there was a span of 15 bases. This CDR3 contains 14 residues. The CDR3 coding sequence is TGTGCCAGCAGTGAAGGGCGAGGAACGGTGAAAGCTTTCTTT. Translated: CASSEGRGTVKAFF.

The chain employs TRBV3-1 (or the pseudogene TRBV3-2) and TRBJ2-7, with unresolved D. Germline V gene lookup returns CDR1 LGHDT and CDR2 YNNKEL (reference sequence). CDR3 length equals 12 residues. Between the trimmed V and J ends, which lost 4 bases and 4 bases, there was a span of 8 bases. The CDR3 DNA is TGTGCCAGCAGCCGAGCGCCGTACGAGCAGTACTTC. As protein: CASSRAPYEQYF.

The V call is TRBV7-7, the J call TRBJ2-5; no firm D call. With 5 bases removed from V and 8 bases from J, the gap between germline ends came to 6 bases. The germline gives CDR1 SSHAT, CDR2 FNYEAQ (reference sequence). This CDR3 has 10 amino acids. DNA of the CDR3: TGTGCCAGCAGCCGGTCTACCCAGTACTTC. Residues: CASSRSTQYF.

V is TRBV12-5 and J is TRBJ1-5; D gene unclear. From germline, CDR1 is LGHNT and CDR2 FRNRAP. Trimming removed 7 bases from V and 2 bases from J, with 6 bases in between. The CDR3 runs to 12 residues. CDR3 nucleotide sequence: TGTGCTAGTGCCGAGGGCAATCAGCCCCAGCATTTT. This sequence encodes CASAEGNQPQHF. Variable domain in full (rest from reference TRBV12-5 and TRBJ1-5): DARVTQTPRHKVTEMGQEVTMRCQPILGHNTVFWYRQTMMQGLELLAYFRNRAPLDDSGMPKDRFSAEMPDATLATLKIQPSEPRDSAVYFCASAEGNQPQHFGDGTRLSIL.

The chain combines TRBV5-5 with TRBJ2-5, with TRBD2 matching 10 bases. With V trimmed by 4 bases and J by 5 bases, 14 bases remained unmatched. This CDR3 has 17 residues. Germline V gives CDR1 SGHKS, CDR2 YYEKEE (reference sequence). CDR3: CASSRGLFSGRRETQYF. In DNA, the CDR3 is TGTGCCAGCAGCCGAGGCCTCTTTAGCGGGAGGCGTGAGACCCAGTACTTC.

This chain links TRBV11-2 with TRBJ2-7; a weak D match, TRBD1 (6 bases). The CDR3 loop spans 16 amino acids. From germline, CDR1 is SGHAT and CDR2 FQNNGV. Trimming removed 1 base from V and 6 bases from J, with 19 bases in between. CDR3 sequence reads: CASSLGGRGPVGEQYF. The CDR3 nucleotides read TGTGCCAGCAGCTTAGGGGGGCGCGGTCCAGTCGGCGAGCAGTACTTC.

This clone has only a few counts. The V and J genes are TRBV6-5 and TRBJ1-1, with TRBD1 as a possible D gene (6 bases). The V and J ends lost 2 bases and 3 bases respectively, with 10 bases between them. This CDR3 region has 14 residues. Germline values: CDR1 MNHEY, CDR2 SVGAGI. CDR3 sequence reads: CASSYVGGDTEAFF. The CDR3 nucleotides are TGTGCCAGCAGTTACGTAGGGGGGGACACTGAAGCTTTCTTT.

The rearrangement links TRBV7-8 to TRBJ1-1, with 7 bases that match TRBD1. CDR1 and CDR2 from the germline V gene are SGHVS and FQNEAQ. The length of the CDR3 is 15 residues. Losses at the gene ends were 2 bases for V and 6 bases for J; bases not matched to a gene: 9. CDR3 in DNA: TGTGCCAGCAGCTTAAATCCCGACAGGGTGCCTGAAGCTTTCTTT. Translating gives CASSLNPDRVPEAFF.

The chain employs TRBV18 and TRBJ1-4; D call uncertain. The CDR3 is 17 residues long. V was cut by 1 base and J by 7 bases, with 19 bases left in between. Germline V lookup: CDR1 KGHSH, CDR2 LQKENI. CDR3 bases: TGTGCCAGCTCACCACGAGGCCAGACGAATCCTGGTGAAAAACTGTTTTTT. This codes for CASSPRGQTNPGEKLFF.

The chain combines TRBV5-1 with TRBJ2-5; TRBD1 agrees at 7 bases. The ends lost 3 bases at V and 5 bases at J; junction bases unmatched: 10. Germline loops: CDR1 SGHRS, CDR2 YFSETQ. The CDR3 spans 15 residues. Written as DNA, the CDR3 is TGCGCCAGCAGCTACAGGGGCGCGGGTGAGGAGACCCAGTACTTC. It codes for CASSYRGAGEETQYF.

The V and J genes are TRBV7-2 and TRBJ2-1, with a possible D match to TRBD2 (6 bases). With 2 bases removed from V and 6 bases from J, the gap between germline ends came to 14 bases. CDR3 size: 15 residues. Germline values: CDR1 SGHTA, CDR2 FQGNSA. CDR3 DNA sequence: TGTGCCAGCAGCTTAAGTCCGGGAGATGTCAATGAGCAGTTCTTC. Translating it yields CASSLSPGDVNEQFF.

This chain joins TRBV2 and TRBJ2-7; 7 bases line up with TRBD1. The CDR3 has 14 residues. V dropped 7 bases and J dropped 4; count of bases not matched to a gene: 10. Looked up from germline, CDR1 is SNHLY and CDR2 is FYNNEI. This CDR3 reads CASKRDRVGYEQYF. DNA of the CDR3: TGTGCCAGCAAGAGAGACAGGGTGGGGTACGAGCAGTACTTC.

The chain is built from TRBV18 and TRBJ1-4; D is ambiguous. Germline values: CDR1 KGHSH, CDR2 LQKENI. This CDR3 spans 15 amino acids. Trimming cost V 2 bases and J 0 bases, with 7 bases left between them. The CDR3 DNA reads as TGTGCCAGCTCACCAGTGAGCCCAACTAATGAAAAACTGTTTTTT. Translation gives CASSPVSPTNEKLFF. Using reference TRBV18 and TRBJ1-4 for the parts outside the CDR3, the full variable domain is NAGVMQNPRHLVRRRGQEARLRCSPMKGHSHVYWYRQLPEEGLKFMVYLQKENIIDESGMPKERFSAEFPKEGPSILRIQQVVRGDSAAYFCASSPVSPTNEKLFFGSGTQLSVL.

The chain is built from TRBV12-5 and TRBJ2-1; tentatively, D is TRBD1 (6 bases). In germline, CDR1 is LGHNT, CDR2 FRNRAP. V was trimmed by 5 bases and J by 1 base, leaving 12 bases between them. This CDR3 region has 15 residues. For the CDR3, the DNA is TGTGCTAGTGGTACAGGGAATCCTTCCTACAATGAGCAGTTCTTC. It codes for CASGTGNPSYNEQFF.

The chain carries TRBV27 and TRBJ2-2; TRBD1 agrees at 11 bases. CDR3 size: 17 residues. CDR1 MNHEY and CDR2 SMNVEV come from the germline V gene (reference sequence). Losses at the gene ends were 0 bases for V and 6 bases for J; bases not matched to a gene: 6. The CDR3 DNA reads TGTGCCAGCAGTTTATCCTGGACAGGGGGCTTCGCCGGGGAGCTGTTTTTT. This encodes CASSLSWTGGFAGELFF.